This TCR beta chain originates from a study of T cells after yellow fever vaccination. General observations from the study: Relatively few clonotypes were ones that appeared in both CD4 and CD8 compartments.

About this clonotype itself: Its antigen is not identified.

J was trimmed by 4 bases and V by 4 bases; bases with no gene match: 2. CDR1 MGHRA and CDR2 YSYEKL come from the germline V gene. The CDR3 has 14 amino acids. TCRdb passed the 5' RACE reads through MiXCR, listing each CDR3 protein once. Among about 120,000 distinct CDR3 sequences listed, roughly 15% were seen once. The chain has TRBV4-1 and TRBJ1-3, with 9 bases matching TRBD1. The clonotype originates from a man younger than 30 who received the YFV17D yellow fever vaccine. The sample in question was CD8+ T cells sorted from PBMCs, obtained 5 days after the yellow fever booster vaccination. As DNA, the CDR3 is TGCGCCAGCAGCCCAGGGACAGGGGGAAACACCATATATTTT. Protein sequence: CASSPGTGGNTIYF.